The clone carrying this T cell receptor (beta chain) was seen once. The CDR3 totals 17 residues. The V gene lost 4 bases and the J gene lost 0 bases, with 13 bases spanning the gap. Per germline, CDR1 LGHDT and CDR2 YNNKEL (reference sequence). This entry belongs to a study of blood T cell repertoires in COVID-19. As for the study in general: Acute and convalescent COVID-19 samples came from the United States, Italy and Spain. PBMCs, B-cell-depleted T cells, or T cells provided the cDNA or gDNA that made up the material.

Measured with immunoSEQ multiplex PCR; TCRdb has only the in-frame clones, and not every one. The repertoire holds over 200,000 clones, with roughly nine tenths as singletons. This sequence originates from a man in his forties or fifties who had recovered from COVID-19. The sample consisted of peripheral blood. The rearrangement uses TRBV3-1 (or the pseudogene TRBV3-2) and TRBJ1-6; tentatively, D is TRBD1 (6 bases). CDR3 residues: CASSPTRGSSYNSPLHF. The CDR3 coding sequence is TGTGCCAGCAGCCCCACCAGGGGTAGCTCCTATAATTCACCCCTCCACTTT.